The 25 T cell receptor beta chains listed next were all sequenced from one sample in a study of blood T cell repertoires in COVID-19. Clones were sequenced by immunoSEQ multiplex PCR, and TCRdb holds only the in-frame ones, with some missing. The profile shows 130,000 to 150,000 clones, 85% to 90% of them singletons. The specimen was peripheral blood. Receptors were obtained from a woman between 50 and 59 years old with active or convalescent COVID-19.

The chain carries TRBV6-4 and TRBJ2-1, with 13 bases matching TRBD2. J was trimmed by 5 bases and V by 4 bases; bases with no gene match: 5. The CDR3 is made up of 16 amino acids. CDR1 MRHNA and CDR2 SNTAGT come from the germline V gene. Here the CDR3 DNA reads TGTGCCAGCAGTGCCCAGGGACTAGCGGGAAACAATGAGCAGTTCTTC. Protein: CASSAQGLAGNNEQFF.

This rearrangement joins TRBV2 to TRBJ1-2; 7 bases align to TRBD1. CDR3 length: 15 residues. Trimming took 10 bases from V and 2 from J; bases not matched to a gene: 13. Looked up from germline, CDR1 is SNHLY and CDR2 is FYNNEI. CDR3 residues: CATKRGAGGNYGYTF. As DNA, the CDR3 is TGTGCCACCAAAAGAGGGGCAGGGGGAAACTATGGCTACACCTTC. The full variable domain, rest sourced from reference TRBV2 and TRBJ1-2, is EPEVTQTPSHQVTQMGQEVILRCVPISNHLYFYWYRQILGQKVEFLVSFYNNEISEKSEIFDDQFSVERPDGSNFTLKIRSTKLEDSAMYFCATKRGAGGNYGYTFGSGTRLTVV.

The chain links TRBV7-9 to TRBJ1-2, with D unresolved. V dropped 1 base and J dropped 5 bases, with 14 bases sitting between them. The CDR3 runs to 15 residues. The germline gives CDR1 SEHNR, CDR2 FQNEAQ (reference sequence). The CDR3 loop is CASSLVPTRLYGYTF. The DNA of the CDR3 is TGTGCCAGCAGCTTAGTCCCCACGAGGTTATATGGCTACACCTTC.

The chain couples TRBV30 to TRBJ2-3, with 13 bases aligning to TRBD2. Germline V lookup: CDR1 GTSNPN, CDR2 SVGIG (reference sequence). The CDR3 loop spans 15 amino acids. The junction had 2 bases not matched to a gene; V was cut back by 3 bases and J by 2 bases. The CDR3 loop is CAWRGLAGPTDTQYF. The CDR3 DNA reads TGTGCCTGGAGGGGACTAGCGGGGCCCACAGATACGCAGTATTTT.

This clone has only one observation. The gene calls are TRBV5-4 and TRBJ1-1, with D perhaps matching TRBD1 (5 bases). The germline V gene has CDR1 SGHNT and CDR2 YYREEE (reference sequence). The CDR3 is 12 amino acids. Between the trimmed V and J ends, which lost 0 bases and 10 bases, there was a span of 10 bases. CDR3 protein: CASSLGTRGAFF. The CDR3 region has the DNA TGTGCCAGCAGCTTGGGGACAAGGGGAGCTTTCTTT.

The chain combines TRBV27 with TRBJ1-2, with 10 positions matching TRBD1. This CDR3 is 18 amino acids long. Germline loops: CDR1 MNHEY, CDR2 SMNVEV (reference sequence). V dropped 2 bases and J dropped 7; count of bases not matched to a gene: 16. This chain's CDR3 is CASSLMVVGGTGVGGYTF. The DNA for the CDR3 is TGTGCCAGCAGTTTAATGGTCGTGGGAGGGACAGGGGTTGGTGGCTACACCTTC.

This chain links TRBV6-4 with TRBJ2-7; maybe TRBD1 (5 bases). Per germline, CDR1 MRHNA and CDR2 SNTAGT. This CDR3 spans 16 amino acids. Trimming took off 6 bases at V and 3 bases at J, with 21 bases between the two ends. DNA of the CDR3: TGTGCCAGCAGCTTTGAGACCCTCTGGGGCTACTACGAGCAGTACTTC. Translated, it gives CASSFETLWGYYEQYF.

In DNA form, the CDR3 reads TGCGCCAGCAGCTTGTGGACTAGCGACTCCTACGAGCAGTACTTC. It is translated as CASSLWTSDSYEQYF. The V call is TRBV5-1, the J call TRBJ2-7, with TRBD2 matching 9 bases. The CDR3 is 15 amino acids. Germline V lookup: CDR1 SGHRS, CDR2 YFSETQ. V shed 1 base and J 0 bases; nucleotides not matched to a gene: 2.

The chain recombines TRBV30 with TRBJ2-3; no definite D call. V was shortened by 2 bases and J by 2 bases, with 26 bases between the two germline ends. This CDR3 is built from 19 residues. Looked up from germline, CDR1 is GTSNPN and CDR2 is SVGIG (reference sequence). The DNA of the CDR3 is TGTGCCTGGAGTTTAGGCAGGTCTGGCCCTTCGCCCCTCACAGATACGCAGTATTTT. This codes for CAWSLGRSGPSPLTDTQYF.

The CDR3: CASSLDSGNNYGYTF. DNA of the CDR3: TGTGCCAGCAGCTTAGACTCAGGGAATAACTATGGCTACACCTTC. The gene calls are TRBV7-2 and TRBJ1-2, with a possible D match to TRBD1 (5 bases). The length of the CDR3 is 15 residues. CDR1 is SGHTA and CDR2 is FQGNSA in the germline V gene. V lost 1 base to trimming and J lost 1 base, with 10 bases between them.

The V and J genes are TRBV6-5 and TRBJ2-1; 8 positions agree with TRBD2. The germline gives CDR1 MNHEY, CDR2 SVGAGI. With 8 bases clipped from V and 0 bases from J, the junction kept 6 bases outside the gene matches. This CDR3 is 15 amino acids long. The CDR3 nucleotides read TGTGCCAGCGGGACTAGTCCTAACTCCTACAATGAGCAGTTCTTC. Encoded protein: CASGTSPNSYNEQFF.

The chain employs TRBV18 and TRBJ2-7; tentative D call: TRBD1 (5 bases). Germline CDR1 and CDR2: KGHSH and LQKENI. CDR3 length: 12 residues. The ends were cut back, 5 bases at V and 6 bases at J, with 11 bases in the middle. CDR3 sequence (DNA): TGTGCCAGCTCATCCTCAGGGATCGAGCAGTACTTC. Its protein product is CASSSSGIEQYF.

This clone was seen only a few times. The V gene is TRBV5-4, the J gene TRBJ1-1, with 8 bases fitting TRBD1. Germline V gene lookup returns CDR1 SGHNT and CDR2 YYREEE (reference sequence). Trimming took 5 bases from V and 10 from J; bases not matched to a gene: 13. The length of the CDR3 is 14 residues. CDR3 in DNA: TGTGCCAGCAGGAACCAGGGGGCTCAGAGTGGAGCTTTCTTT. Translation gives CASRNQGAQSGAFF.

Written as DNA, the CDR3 is TGTGCCAGCAGCCTCCGGGACAGGGCGTTCTTC. This sequence encodes CASSLRDRAFF. The chain combines TRBV7-8 with TRBJ2-1; 9 bases align to TRBD1. The CDR3 length is 11 residues. The germline CDR1 and CDR2 sequences are SGHVS and FQNEAQ. The V and J ends lost 5 bases and 15 bases, in that order; junction bases with no gene match: 5.

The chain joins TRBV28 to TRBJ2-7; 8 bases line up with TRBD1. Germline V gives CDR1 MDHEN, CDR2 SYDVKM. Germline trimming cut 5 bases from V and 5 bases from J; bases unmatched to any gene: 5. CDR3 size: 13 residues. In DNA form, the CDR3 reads TGTGCCAGCAGTCCCCAGGACAGGGACGAGCAGTACTTC. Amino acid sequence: CASSPQDRDEQYF.

The CDR3 here is CASSSTGAISFF. The CDR3 DNA sequence: TGTGCCAGCAGCTCTACAGGGGCCATCTCCTTCTTT. This sequence joins TRBV28 and TRBJ1-1; 7 nucleotides agree with TRBD1. Germline V gene lookup returns CDR1 MDHEN and CDR2 SYDVKM. The V segment lost 6 bases and the J segment 14 bases; nucleotides outside the gene matches: 12. The CDR3 has 12 amino acids. The variable domain in full, with the rest retrieved from reference TRBV28 and TRBJ1-1, is DVKVTQSSRYLVKRTGEKVFLECVQDMDHENMFWYRQDPGLGLRLIYFSYDVKMKEKGDIPEGYSVSREKKERFSLILESASTNQTSMYLCASSSTGAISFFGQGTRLTVV.

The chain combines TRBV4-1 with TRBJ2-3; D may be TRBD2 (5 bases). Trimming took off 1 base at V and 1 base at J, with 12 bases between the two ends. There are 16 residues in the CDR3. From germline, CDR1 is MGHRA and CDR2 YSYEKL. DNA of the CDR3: TGCGCCAGCAGCCAAGTAGCAAGCGGAGGCACAGATACGCAGTATTTT. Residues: CASSQVASGGTDTQYF.

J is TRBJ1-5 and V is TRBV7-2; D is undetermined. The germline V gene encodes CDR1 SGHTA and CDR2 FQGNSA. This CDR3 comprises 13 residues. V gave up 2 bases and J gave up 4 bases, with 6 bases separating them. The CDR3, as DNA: TGTGCCAGCAGCTTACGCGCTAATCAGCCCCAGCATTTT. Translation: CASSLRANQPQHF.

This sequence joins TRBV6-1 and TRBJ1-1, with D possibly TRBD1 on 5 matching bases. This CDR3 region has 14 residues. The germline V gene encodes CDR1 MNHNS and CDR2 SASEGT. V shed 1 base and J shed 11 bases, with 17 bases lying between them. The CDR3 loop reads CASSEDRWEGKAFF. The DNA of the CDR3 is TGTGCCAGCAGTGAAGACCGGTGGGAGGGGAAGGCTTTCTTT.

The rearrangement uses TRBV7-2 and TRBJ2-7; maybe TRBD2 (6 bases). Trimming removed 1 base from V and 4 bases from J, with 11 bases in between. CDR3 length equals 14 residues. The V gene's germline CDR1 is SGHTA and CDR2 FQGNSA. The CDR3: CASSLDGSGYEQYF. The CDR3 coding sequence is TGTGCCAGCAGCTTAGACGGGAGTGGTTACGAGCAGTACTTC.

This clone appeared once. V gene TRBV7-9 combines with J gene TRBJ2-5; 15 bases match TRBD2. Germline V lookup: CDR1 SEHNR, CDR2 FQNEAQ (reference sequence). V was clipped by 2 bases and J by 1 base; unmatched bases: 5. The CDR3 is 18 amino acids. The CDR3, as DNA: TGTGCCAGCAGCTTATTCGGGACTAGCGGGGGGCTCCAAGAGACCCAGTACTTC. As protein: CASSLFGTSGGLQETQYF.

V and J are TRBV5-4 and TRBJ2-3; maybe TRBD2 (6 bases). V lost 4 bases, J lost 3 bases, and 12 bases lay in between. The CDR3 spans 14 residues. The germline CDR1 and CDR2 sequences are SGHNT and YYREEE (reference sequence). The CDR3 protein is CASSVDLATDTQYF. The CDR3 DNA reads TGTGCCAGCAGCGTTGATCTAGCGACAGATACGCAGTATTTT.

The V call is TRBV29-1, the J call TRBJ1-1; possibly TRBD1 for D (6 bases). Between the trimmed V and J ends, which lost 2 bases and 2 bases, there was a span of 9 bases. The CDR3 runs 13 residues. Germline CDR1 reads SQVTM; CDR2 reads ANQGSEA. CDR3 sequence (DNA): TGCAGCGTTGAAAGACAGGCCAACACTGAAGCTTTCTTT. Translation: CSVERQANTEAFF.

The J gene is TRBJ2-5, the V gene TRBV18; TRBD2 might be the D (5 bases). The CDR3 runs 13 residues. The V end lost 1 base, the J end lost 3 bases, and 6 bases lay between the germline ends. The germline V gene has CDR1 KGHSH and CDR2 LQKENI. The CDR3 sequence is CASSPQAEETQYF. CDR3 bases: TGTGCCAGCTCACCACAAGCGGAAGAGACCCAGTACTTC.

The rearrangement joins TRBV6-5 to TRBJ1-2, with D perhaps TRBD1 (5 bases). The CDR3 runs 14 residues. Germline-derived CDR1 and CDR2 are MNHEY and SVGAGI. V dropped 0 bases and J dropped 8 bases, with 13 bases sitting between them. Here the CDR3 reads CASSYSPSGGGYTF. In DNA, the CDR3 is TGTGCCAGCAGTTACTCGCCCAGCGGGGGGGGCTACACCTTC.